The T cell receptor (beta chain) described here comes from a study of blood T cells in healthy people across ages. General study findings and limits: Compared with aged donors, long-lived donors showed fewer expanded clones, suggesting selection. Getting older went along with TCR beta diversity per million T cells dropping roughly linearly.

The sample, roughly 9.1 milliliters of peripheral blood, was drawn from each donor. Using a J-beta primer mix together with a sample-barcoded 5' primer, a second PCR was run for about 6 to 12 cycles. A single record per CDR3 protein comes from TCRdb applying MiXCR to the 5' RACE reads. The profile shows 700,000 to 850,000 distinct CDR3 sequences, 36% of them singletons. The CDR3 is made up of 14 amino acids. After removal of 4 bases from V and 9 bases from J, the junction contained 8 bases not matched to a gene. Per the germline V gene, CDR1 is SGHRS and CDR2 is YFSETQ. Details on this clonotype: Its target is not known.

This TCR was recovered from a young man in good health. The chain links TRBV5-1 to TRBJ2-1; 9 bases fit TRBD1. The sample consisted of blood. The CDR3 region is CASSPGTGIGEQFF. The CDR3, as DNA: TGCGCCAGCAGCCCCGGGACAGGGATAGGTGAGCAGTTCTTC. The full variable domain, rest sourced from reference TRBV5-1 and TRBJ2-1, is KAGVTQTPRYLIKTRGQQVTLSCSPISGHRSVSWYQQTPGQGLQFLFEYFSETQRNKGNFPGRFSGRQFSNSRSEMNVSTLELGDSALYLCASSPGTGIGEQFFGPGTRLTVL.